Below, 19 T cell receptor beta chains from the same sample are listed, as sequenced in a study of Graves' ophthalmopathy and Graves' hyperthyroidism (dated by TCRdb to 2016 to 2019). Sequencing relied on an Illumina HiSeq 2000. For repertoire sequencing, TCR beta CDR3 regions were amplified from RNA transcripts. HTBI primers and the Qiagen OneStep RT-PCR kit were used in a first-round RT-PCR, which was followed by a second-round multiplex PCR, size selection and purification. TCRdb reprocessing: public reads trimmed at Q25 with fastp, clones called with MiXCR, in-frame beta chains kept. For every CDR3 protein sequence, its rows merge into one entry that carries the most common genes and DNA. The sample yields about 390,000 distinct CDR3 sequences; about 18% were counted once. The top ten clones comprise roughly 2.3% of the sample. Sequencing used peripheral blood. The receptors derive from an adult woman with stable Graves' hyperthyroidism.

This clonotype was recorded a few times. The CDR3: CSAGTGGVNTEAFF. DNA of the CDR3: TGCAGCGCTGGGACAGGGGGCGTAAACACTGAAGCTTTCTTT. The rearrangement joins TRBV29-1 to TRBJ1-1; TRBD1 matches at 12 bases. The CDR3 spans 14 residues. The ends lost 7 bases at V and 2 bases at J; junction bases unmatched: 5. Per the germline V gene, CDR1 is SQVTM and CDR2 is ANQGSEA.

In its sample, this clonotype was seen many times. The V call is TRBV2, the J call TRBJ1-1; D ambiguous. Looked up from germline, CDR1 is SNHLY and CDR2 is FYNNEI. V lost 3 bases, J lost 11 bases, and 13 bases lay in between. The CDR3 runs 12 residues. The CDR3, as DNA: TGTGCCAGCAGTGAGGCCAACCGGAGGGCTTTCTTT. Translated: CASSEANRRAFF.

This clonotype has only a few counts. The V call is TRBV2, the J call TRBJ2-4, with TRBD2 as a possible D gene (5 bases). CDR3 size: 14 residues. Germline lookup yields CDR1 SNHLY and CDR2 FYNNEI. V was trimmed by 7 bases and J by 0 bases, leaving 10 bases between them. The CDR3 is CASTGGLAKNIQYF. Here the CDR3 DNA reads TGTGCCAGCACTGGAGGACTAGCCAAAAACATTCAGTACTTC.

This clonotype was detected ten times or more. The V gene is TRBV6-1, the J gene TRBJ1-5; D remains ambiguous. Looked up from germline, CDR1 is MNHNS and CDR2 is SASEGT. CDR3 length: 14 amino acids. V was pared by 3 bases and J by 4 bases, with 10 bases between. CDR3 in DNA: TGTGCCAGCAGTGACAACGGCGGGAATCAGCCCCAGCATTTT. Translated: CASSDNGGNQPQHF.

V is TRBV12-3 or TRBV12-4 and J is TRBJ1-2; the D is unclear. This CDR3 spans 12 amino acids. The V end lost 9 bases, the J end lost 6 bases, and 14 bases lay between the germline ends. CDR3 nucleotides: TGTGCCAGTTATCGGCAGTCTAATGGCTACACCTTC. Translation: CASYRQSNGYTF.

This clonotype was seen ten or more times. V gene TRBV19 combines with J gene TRBJ1-1; D might be TRBD1 (5 bases). The CDR3 is 18 residues long. CDR1 is LNHDA and CDR2 is SQIVND in the germline V gene (reference sequence). V gave up 1 base and J gave up 0 bases, with 18 bases separating them. As DNA, the CDR3 is TGTGCCAGTAGTATAGGAGGGGAGGCAGGAGCTGTGAACACTGAAGCTTTCTTT. This codes for CASSIGGEAGAVNTEAFF. Full variable domain (rest looked up from reference TRBV19 and TRBJ1-1): DGGITQSPKYLFRKEGQNVTLSCEQNLNHDAMYWYRQDPGQGLRLIYYSQIVNDFQKGDIAEGYSVSREKKESFPLTVTSAQKNPTAFYLCASSIGGEAGAVNTEAFFGQGTRLTVV.

This clonotype occurred many times. The chain joins TRBV10-3 to TRBJ2-7; no definite D call. The V end was cut by 3 bases, the J end by 5 bases, with 8 bases between. The germline V gene encodes CDR1 ENHRY and CDR2 SYGVKD. This CDR3 comprises 12 residues. The CDR3 DNA follows: TGTGCCATCAGTGATGGGAAAAACGAGCAGTACTTC. It translates to CAISDGKNEQYF.

This chain joins TRBV7-9 and TRBJ1-1; TRBD1 might be the D (5 bases). The V and J ends lost 7 bases and 4 bases respectively, with 13 bases between them. CDR3 length: 13 amino acids. CDR1 and CDR2 (germline): SEHNR, FQNEAQ (reference sequence). CDR3: CASTAGRGTEAFF. The CDR3 coding sequence is TGTGCCAGCACCGCTGGAAGGGGCACTGAAGCTTTCTTT.

This clonotype was counted ten times or more. The chain employs TRBV7-8 and TRBJ2-7; 9 positions match TRBD2. The CDR3 covers 14 residues. With 7 bases clipped from V and 3 bases from J, the junction kept 7 bases outside the gene matches. The germline V gene has CDR1 SGHVS and CDR2 FQNEAQ. The CDR3 nucleotides read TGTGCCAGCAAGGCGGGAGGGATTCGCTACGAGCAGTACTTC. This sequence encodes CASKAGGIRYEQYF.

The chain carries TRBV2 and TRBJ2-7; no definite D call. V lost 6 bases to trimming and J lost 4 bases, with 13 bases between them. The germline gives CDR1 SNHLY, CDR2 FYNNEI. CDR3 size: 13 residues. CDR3 region: CASRPPTGYEQYF. CDR3 bases: TGTGCCAGCAGGCCGCCCACCGGATACGAGCAGTACTTC.

This chain uses TRBV6-1 with TRBJ1-5, with D unresolved. The V end was cut by 6 bases, the J end by 16 bases, with 22 bases between. CDR3 length: 13 residues. Germline CDR1 MNHNS, CDR2 SASEGT. The DNA of the CDR3 is TGTGCCAGCAGGGGGATGGCCGTAACGGATCATCATTTT. Protein: CASRGMAVTDHHF.

This clonotype turned up a few times. V gene TRBV3-1 combines with J gene TRBJ1-1; maybe TRBD1 (6 bases). CDR3 size: 15 residues. From germline, CDR1 is LGHDT and CDR2 YNNKEL (reference sequence). The germline V and J ends were trimmed by 3 bases and 1 base, with 12 bases remaining between them. The CDR3 loop reads CASSQSGGWNTEAFF. In nucleotides, the CDR3 is TGTGCCAGCAGCCAGAGCGGGGGCTGGAACACTGAAGCTTTCTTT.

This clonotype came up many times. The J gene is TRBJ2-5, the V gene TRBV6-5, with D possibly being TRBD2 (5 bases). Germline CDR1 is MNHEY and CDR2 is SVGAGI. The CDR3 runs to 15 residues. Trimming left V 2 bases short and J 2 bases short, with 12 bases between. The chain's CDR3 is CASSYRTGRQETQYF. The CDR3 DNA follows: TGTGCCAGCAGTTACAGGACGGGAAGACAAGAGACCCAGTACTTC.

This clonotype was seen ten or more times. This chain uses TRBV30 with TRBJ2-5, with 8 bases that match TRBD2. This CDR3 comprises 15 residues. After removal of 0 bases from V and 0 bases from J, the junction contained 3 bases not matched to a gene. The V gene's germline CDR1 is GTSNPN and CDR2 SVGIG (reference sequence). DNA of the CDR3: TGTGCCTGGAGTGTTGGTAGCGGGAACCAAGAGACCCAGTACTTC. Protein product: CAWSVGSGNQETQYF.

The sample holds many counts of this clonotype. This rearrangement joins TRBV6-1 to TRBJ2-2; D gene uncertain. Trimming pared 2 bases from V and 1 base from J, leaving 8 bases between. From germline, CDR1 is MNHNS and CDR2 SASEGT. This CDR3 spans 15 amino acids. CDR3 DNA: TGTGCCAGCAGTGAAAGGGCTCAGAACACCGGGGAGCTGTTTTTT. As protein: CASSERAQNTGELFF.

This clonotype was seen at least ten times. V usage is TRBV12-3 or TRBV12-4 and J usage is TRBJ2-5, with 8 bases that match TRBD1. V shed 2 bases, J shed 5 bases, and the junction held 7 bases outside the gene matches. The CDR3 is made up of 15 amino acids. The CDR3 protein is CASSLSTGGWETQYF. In DNA, the CDR3 is TGTGCCAGCAGTTTATCTACAGGGGGTTGGGAGACCCAGTACTTC.

This clonotype was recorded at least ten times. This chain uses TRBV19 with TRBJ2-7; possible D gene TRBD2, 6 bases. The germline V and J ends were trimmed by 6 bases and 2 bases, with 11 bases remaining between them. The CDR3 sequence is 13 residues long. Germline assignment: CDR1 LNHDA and CDR2 SQIVND (reference sequence). The CDR3 region is CASSMPGAYEQYF. CDR3 sequence (DNA): TGTGCCAGTAGCATGCCGGGGGCCTACGAGCAGTACTTC.

The sample holds many counts of this clonotype. V is TRBV28 and J is TRBJ2-7; D possibly corresponds to TRBD2 (6 bases). CDR3 length: 14 residues. Trimming cost V 2 bases and J 3 bases, with 11 bases left between them. The germline V gene has CDR1 MDHEN and CDR2 SYDVKM. CDR3 DNA: TGTGCCAGCAGTTTAGGAGGGAAGGGCTACGAGCAGTACTTC. This encodes CASSLGGKGYEQYF.

This clonotype showed up many times. The V gene is TRBV10-3, the J gene TRBJ1-3; D remains unclear. Looked up from germline, CDR1 is ENHRY and CDR2 is SYGVKD. Trimming took 11 bases from V and 2 from J, leaving 13 bases between them. The CDR3 loop spans 13 amino acids. The CDR3 sequence: CALRTDAGNTIYF. The CDR3 bases are TGTGCCCTACGGACGGACGCTGGAAACACCATATATTTT.